Listed here is a single TCR beta chain. This sample stems from a study of control samples from healthy donors and cancer patients. Germline loops: CDR1 ENHRY, CDR2 SYGVKD. V lost 0 bases and J 5 bases, leaving 7 bases between the germline ends. This CDR3 has 13 amino acids. TCRdb's copy holds only in-frame clones and misses some; the assay was immunoSEQ multiplex PCR. The table includes fewer than 200,000 clones, roughly 93% detected once. The specimen was blood. The clonotype originates from a man between 18 and 29 years old in good health. This sequence joins TRBV10-3 and TRBJ1-2, with D maybe TRBD1 (5 bases). The CDR3 bases are TGTGCCATCAGTGAGTCGACAGAATATGGCTACACCTTC. It codes for CAISESTEYGYTF.